This T cell receptor beta chain emerged from a study of cytomegalovirus exposure and HLA in healthy donors. This CDR3 is built from 11 residues. Study findings and constraints: Productive status was seen about 90% or about 30% of the time for most TCR beta V segments in an earlier analysis. Donor immune exposure was known only as CMV serostatus. Follow-up analysis later connected one missense variant in DCLRE1C with trimming of TCR beta V- and J-genes. When the data were analyzed later, several of the most significant clusters appeared to be linked to common viral pathogens.

PCR used 60 Vbeta primers and 13 Jbeta primers. Repertoires were generated with immunoSEQ multiplex PCR, while TCRdb's copy carries only in-frame clones and drops some. Here the sample spans about 150,000 clones, 60% to 80% being singletons. Worth noting for this clone: The antigen is not known.

Sequencing was performed on PBMCs. The chain employs TRBV1 and TRBJ2-7; the table's D call, TRBD1, was not checked against the DNA. TRBV1 represents a pseudogene. The receptor comes from a male donor in good health and CMV-seronegative. The CDR3 nucleotides are TGCACCAGCAGCCCCAGGCCCGAGCAGTACTTC. Protein: CTSSPRPEQYF.